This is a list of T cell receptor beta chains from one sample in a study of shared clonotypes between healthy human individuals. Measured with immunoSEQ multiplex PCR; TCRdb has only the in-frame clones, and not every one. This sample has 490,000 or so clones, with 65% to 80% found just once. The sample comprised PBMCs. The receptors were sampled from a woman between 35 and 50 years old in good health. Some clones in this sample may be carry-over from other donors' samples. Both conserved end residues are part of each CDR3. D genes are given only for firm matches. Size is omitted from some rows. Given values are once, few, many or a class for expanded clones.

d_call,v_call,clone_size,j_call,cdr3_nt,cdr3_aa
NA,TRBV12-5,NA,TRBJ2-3,TGTGCTAGTGGTTTGGTCGGGGGAATGAGTAGTTCCCTCCCAGATACGCAGTATTTT,CASGLVGGMSSSLPDTQYF
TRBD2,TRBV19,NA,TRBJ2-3,TGTGCCAGTAGTATAGGTGGCGGGAGCTACGGTACGCAGTATTTT,CASSIGGGSYGTQYF
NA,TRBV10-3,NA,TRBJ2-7,TGTGCCATCAAGCAAGGCCCAACCTACGAGCAGTACTTC,CAIKQGPTYEQYF
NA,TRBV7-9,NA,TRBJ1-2,TGTGCCAGCAGCTTCTACCTATCAGGGAGAGGTGGCTACACCTTC,CASSFYLSGRGGYTF
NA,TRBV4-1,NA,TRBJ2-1,TGCGCCAGCAGCCAAGGATATTACGGAGAGCAGTTCTTC,CASSQGYYGEQFF
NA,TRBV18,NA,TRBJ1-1,TGTGCCAGCTCACCAGTCGGGGGGAACACTGAAGCTTTCTTT,CASSPVGGNTEAFF
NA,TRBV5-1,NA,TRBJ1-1,TGCGCCAGCAGCTGGACGGGTCCCCCACTGGAAGCTTTCTTT,CASSWTGPPLEAFF
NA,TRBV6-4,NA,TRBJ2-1,TGTGCCAGCAGTGAGAGGACCGCGGGGGAGCAGTTCTTC,CASSERTAGEQFF
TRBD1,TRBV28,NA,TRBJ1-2,TGTGCCAGCAGTTTAGGGGACAGGGTGTATGGCTACACCTTC,CASSLGDRVYGYTF
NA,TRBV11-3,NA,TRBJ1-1,TGTGCCAGCAGCTTGGCATTTAACACTGAAGCTTTCTTT,CASSLAFNTEAFF
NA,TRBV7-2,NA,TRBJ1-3,TGTGCCAGCAGCTTAAACGCGGGGGCTACAGGAAACACCATATATTTT,CASSLNAGATGNTIYF
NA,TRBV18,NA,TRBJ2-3,TGTGCCAGCTCACCAGCCAGTAGCACAGATACGCAGTATTTT,CASSPASSTDTQYF
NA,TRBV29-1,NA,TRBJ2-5,TGCAGCGTTGAAATCCCAATGGGCCAAGAGACCCAGTACTTC,CSVEIPMGQETQYF
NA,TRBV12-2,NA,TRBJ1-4,TGTGCAAGTCGCTTACCAGGGGGTTCTGAAAAACTGTTTTTT,CASRLPGGSEKLFF
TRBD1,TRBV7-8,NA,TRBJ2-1,TGTGCCAGCAGCTTCCGGGGGACAGGGCCTAAGTGGGGTGACAATGAGCAGTTCTTC,CASSFRGTGPKWGDNEQFF
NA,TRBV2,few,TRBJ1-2,TGTGCCAGCAGTGAAGGGGGCTGGCTCGGGGGCTACACCTTC,CASSEGGWLGGYTF
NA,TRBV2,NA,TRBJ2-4,TGTGCCAGCAGTGAAACGGGGTTGCGAGAGGGAAAAAACATTCAGTACTTC,CASSETGLREGKNIQYF
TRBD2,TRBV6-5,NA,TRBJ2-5,TGTGCCAGCAGTTACCGGGACGGGAGGTTGGGGGAGACCCAGTACTTC,CASSYRDGRLGETQYF
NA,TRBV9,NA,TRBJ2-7,TGTGCCAGCAGCCCCCCAAATTTTAGCGAGCAGTACTTC,CASSPPNFSEQYF
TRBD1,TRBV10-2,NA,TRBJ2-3,TGCGCCAGCAGTGAACCGGGACAGGTCACAGATACGCAGTATTTT,CASSEPGQVTDTQYF
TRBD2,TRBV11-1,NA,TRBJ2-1,TGTGCCAGCAGCCATAGCGGGATAGCCTACAATGAGCAGTTCTTC,CASSHSGIAYNEQFF
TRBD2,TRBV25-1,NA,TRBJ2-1,TGTGCCAGCAGGTTAGCGGGAGGGCCGGAGAATGAGCAGTTCTTC,CASRLAGGPENEQFF
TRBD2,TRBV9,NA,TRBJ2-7,TGTGCCAGCAGCTCTTGGGCGGGAGATAGGTATCCCTCCGAGCAGTACTTC,CASSSWAGDRYPSEQYF
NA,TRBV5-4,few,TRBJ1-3,TGTGCCAGCAGTCTCGGGGGCAACACCATATATTTT,CASSLGGNTIYF
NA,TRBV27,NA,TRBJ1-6,TGTGCCAGCAGGAAAGGTTTGGATAATTCACCCCTCCACTTT,CASRKGLDNSPLHF
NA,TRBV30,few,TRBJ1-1,TGTGCCTGGAGAGGACCTTTGAACACTGAAGCTTTCTTT,CAWRGPLNTEAFF
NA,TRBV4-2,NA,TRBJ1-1,TGTGCCAGCAGCCAAGACGGAGCGAACACTGAAGCTTTCTTT,CASSQDGANTEAFF
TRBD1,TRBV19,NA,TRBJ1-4,TGTGCCAGCTGCCCGAGACAGGGGATACGAGGCCTGTTTTTT,CASCPRQGIRGLFF
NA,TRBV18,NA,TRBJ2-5,TGTGCCAGCTCACCACCAACGGAAGAGACCCAGTACTTC,CASSPPTEETQYF
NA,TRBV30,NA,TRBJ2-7,TGTGCCTGGAACCGGGCAGGGTTGTACGGGCAGTACTTC,CAWNRAGLYGQYF
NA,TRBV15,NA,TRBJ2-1,TGTGCCACCAGCAGAGATCCGGCCAATGAGCAGTTCTTC,CATSRDPANEQFF
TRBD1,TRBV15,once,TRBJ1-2,TGTGCCACCAGCAGAGACCTAGGGACAGCTTACTATGGCTACACCTTC,CATSRDLGTAYYGYTF
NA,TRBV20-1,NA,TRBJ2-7,TGCAGTGCTCCGGGGACCTACGAGCAGTACTTC,CSAPGTYEQYF
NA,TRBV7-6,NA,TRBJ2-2,TGTGCCGTAGGAGGGGAGACCGGGGAGCTGTTTTTT,CAVGGETGELFF
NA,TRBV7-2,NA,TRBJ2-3,TGTGCCAGCAGCCCCCAGACTGGAATGGCAGATACGCAGTATTTT,CASSPQTGMADTQYF
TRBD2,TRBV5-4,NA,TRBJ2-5,TGTGCCAGCAGCGTCGGACTAGCGGGAGTTGAGACCCAGTACTTC,CASSVGLAGVETQYF
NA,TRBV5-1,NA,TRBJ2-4,TGCGCCAGCAGCCCGACAGTGACCAAAAACATTCAGTACTTC,CASSPTVTKNIQYF
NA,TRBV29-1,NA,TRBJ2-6,TGCAGCGTTGGAAGGTCTGGGGCCAACGTCCTGACTTTC,CSVGRSGANVLTF
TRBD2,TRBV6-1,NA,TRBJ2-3,TGTGCCAGCAGCGAAGCGGTCCCGGGACTAGCAGCAGATACGCAGTATTTT,CASSEAVPGLAADTQYF
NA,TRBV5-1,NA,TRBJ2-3,TGCGCCAGCAGCTTGGAAGTGACTAAGAGCACAGATACGCAGTATTTT,CASSLEVTKSTDTQYF
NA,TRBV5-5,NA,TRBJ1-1,TGTGCCAGCAGCCCAAGAGGAGACACTGAAGCTTTCTTT,CASSPRGDTEAFF
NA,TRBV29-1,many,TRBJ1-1,TGCAGCGCACGCCCCGGGAACACTGAAGCTTTCTTT,CSARPGNTEAFF
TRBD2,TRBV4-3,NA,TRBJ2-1,TGCGCCAGCAGCCGGCTAGCGGGAGGGCCTAGGGATGAGCAGTTCTTC,CASSRLAGGPRDEQFF
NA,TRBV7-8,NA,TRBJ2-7,TGTGCCAGCAGCTCCGCAGGGGCTTTTCGCGACGAGCAGTACTTC,CASSSAGAFRDEQYF
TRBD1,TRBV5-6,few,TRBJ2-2,TGTGCCAGCAGCTTGGGGGACAGGGCAACCGGGGAGCTGTTTTTT,CASSLGDRATGELFF
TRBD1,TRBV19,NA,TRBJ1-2,TGTGCCAGTACCGTCCCGGGACAGGGGCCTAACTATGGCTACACCTTC,CASTVPGQGPNYGYTF
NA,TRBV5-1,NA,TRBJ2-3,TGCGCCAGCAGCTTGGCCCGCAAAGATACGCAGTATTTT,CASSLARKDTQYF
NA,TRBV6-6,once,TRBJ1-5,TGTGCCAGCACCCCGGGGCAATGGCAGCCCCAGCATTTT,CASTPGQWQPQHF
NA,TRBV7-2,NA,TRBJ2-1,TGTGCCAGCAGCTTGAAGGTGGGACTCTACAATGAGCAGTTCTTC,CASSLKVGLYNEQFF
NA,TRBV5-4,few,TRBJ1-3,TGTGCCAGCAGCTTGGAATTGACTGGAAACACCATATATTTT,CASSLELTGNTIYF
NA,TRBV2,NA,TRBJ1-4,TGTGCCAGCAGTGAGAAAGGGGGAAACGAAAAACTGTTTTTT,CASSEKGGNEKLFF
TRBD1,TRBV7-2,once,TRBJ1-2,TGTGCCAGCAGACCGGACAGGGCCCTATTCTATGGCTACACCTTC,CASRPDRALFYGYTF
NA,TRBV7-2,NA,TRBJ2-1,TGTGCCAGCAGCTCCACCAGGGGGCAGTTCTTC,CASSSTRGQFF